This is a list of T cell receptor beta chains from one sample in a study of tissue T cells after allogeneic stem cell transplantation. TCRdb's copy holds only in-frame clones and misses some; the assay was immunoSEQ multiplex PCR. The sample yields some 25,000 clones, roughly 80% seen once. This material consisted of tissue from the ileum, taken at autopsy. Source of these receptors: a female donor older than 55 with lung cancer. Each CDR3 is given with its conserved first and last residue. A D gene is named only where the DNA matches it firmly. Expanded clones are given a class, and other clones once, few, many or no size at all.

j_call | v_call | d_call | clone_size | cdr3_aa | cdr3_nt
TRBJ1-1 | TRBV2 | NA | NA | CASRGAPVGAFF | TGTGCCAGCAGGGGGGCCCCCGTCGGAGCTTTCTTT
TRBJ2-7 | TRBV7-2 | TRBD1 | NA | CASSWDRGREQYF | TGTGCCAGCAGCTGGGACAGGGGTCGCGAGCAGTACTTC
TRBJ1-5 | TRBV7-2 | TRBD1 | NA | CASSLPGQGYLPQHF | TGTGCCAGCAGCTTACCGGGACAGGGTTATCTGCCCCAGCATTTT
TRBJ2-3 | TRBV9 | NA | once | CASSPRGGGATDTQYF | TGTGCCAGCAGCCCACGGGGTGGGGGGGCGACAGATACGCAGTATTTT
TRBJ1-2 | TRBV2 | NA | NA | CASTPNYGYTF | TGTGCCAGCACGCCTAACTATGGCTACACCTTC
TRBJ2-7 | TRBV20-1 | NA | NA | CSAAGEEQYF | TGCAGTGCTGCAGGGGAGGAGCAGTACTTC
TRBJ1-2 | TRBV7-9 | NA | NA | CASSLSQGLNLGYTF | TGTGCCAGCAGCTTATCTCAGGGATTGAACCTTGGCTACACCTTC
TRBJ2-1 | TRBV10-3 | NA | NA | CAISESYNEQFF | TGTGCCATCAGTGAGAGCTACAATGAGCAGTTCTTC
TRBJ1-1 | TRBV9 | NA | NA | CASSPWEGPPLGFF | TGTGCCAGCAGCCCGTGGGAAGGGCCCCCCTTGGGTTTCTTT
TRBJ2-3 | TRBV5-1 | NA | once | CASSSLLGTDTQYF | TGCGCCAGCAGCTCGTTACTAGGAACAGATACGCAGTATTTT
TRBJ1-5 | TRBV18 | NA | NA | CASSPLITDRNDQPQHF | TGTGCCAGCTCACCCCTTATAACCGACAGGAACGATCAGCCCCAGCATTTT
TRBJ1-2 | TRBV4-1 | NA | NA | CASSQRMRGPANYGYTF | TGCGCCAGCAGCCAAAGGATGCGGGGGCCGGCTAACTATGGCTACACCTTC
TRBJ1-5 | TRBV4-2 | TRBD1 | few | CASSRDRGFNQPQHF | TGTGCCAGCAGTCGGGACAGGGGCTTCAATCAGCCCCAGCATTTT